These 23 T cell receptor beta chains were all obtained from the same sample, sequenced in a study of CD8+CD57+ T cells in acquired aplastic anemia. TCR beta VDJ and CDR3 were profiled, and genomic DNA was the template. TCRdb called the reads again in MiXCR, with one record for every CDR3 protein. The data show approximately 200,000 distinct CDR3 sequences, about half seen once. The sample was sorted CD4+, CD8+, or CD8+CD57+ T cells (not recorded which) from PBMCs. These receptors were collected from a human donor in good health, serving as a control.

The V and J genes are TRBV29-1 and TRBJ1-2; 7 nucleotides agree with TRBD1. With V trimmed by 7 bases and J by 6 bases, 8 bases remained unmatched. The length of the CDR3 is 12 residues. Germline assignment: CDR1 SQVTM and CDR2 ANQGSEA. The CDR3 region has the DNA TGCAGCGGAGGAGGGGGCGCGGATGGCTACACCTTC. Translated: CSGGGGADGYTF. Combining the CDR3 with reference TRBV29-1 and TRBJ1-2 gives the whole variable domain SAVISQKPSRDICQRGTSLTIQCQVDSQVTMMFWYRQQPGQSLTLIATANQGSEATYESGFVIDKFPISRPNLTFSTLTVSNMSPEDSSIYLCSGGGGADGYTFGSGTRLTVV.

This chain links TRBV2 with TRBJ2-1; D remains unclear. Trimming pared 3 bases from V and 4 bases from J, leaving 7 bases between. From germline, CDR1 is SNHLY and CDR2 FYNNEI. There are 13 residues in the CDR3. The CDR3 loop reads CASSDGPYNEQFF. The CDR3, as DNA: TGTGCCAGCAGTGATGGTCCGTACAATGAGCAGTTCTTC.

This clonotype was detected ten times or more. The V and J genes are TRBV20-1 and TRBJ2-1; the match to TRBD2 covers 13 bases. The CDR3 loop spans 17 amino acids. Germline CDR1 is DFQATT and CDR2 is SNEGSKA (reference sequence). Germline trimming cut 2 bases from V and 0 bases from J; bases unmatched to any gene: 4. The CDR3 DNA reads TGCAGTGCTAGACTCCGGACTAGCGGGGGCTCCTACAATGAGCAGTTCTTC. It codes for CSARLRTSGGSYNEQFF.

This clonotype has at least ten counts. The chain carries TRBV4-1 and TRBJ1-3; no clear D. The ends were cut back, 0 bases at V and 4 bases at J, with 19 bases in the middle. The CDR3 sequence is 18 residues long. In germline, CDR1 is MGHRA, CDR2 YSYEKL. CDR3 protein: CASSQEPRAPISGNTIYF. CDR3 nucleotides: TGCGCCAGCAGCCAAGAACCTCGGGCCCCAATTTCGGGAAACACCATATATTTT.

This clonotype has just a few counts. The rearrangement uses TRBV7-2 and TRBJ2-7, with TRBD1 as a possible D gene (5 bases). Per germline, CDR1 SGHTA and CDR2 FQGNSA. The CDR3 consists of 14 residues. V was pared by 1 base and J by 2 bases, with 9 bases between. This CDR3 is CASSLDTRAYEQYF. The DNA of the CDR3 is TGTGCCAGCAGCTTAGACACCAGGGCCTACGAGCAGTACTTC.

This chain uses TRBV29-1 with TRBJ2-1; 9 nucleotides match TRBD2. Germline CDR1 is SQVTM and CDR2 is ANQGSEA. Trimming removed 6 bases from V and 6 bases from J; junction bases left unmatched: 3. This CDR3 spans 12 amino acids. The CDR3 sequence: CSVRTSVNEQFF. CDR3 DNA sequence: TGCAGCGTACGGACTAGCGTCAATGAGCAGTTCTTC.

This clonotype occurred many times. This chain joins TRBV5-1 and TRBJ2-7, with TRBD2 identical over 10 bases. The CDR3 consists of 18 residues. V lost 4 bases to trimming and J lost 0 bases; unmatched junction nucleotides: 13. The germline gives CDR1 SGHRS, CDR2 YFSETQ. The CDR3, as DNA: TGCGCCAGCAGCCCCCATGTTAGCGGGGGGCCCTCCTCCTACGAGCAGTACTTC. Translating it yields CASSPHVSGGPSSYEQYF.

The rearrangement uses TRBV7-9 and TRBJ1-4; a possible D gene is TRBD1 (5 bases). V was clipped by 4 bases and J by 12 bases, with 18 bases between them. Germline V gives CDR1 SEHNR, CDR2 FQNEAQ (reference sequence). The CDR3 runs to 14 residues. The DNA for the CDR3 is TGTGCCAGCAGCTGGGAGGGGACCCGAGGAGAACTGTTTTTT. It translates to CASSWEGTRGELFF.

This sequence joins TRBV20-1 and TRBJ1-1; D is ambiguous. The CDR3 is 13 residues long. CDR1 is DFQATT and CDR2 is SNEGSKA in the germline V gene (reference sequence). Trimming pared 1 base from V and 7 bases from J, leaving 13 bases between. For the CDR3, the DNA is TGCAGTGCTAGAGTGGGGAGTACGTTTGAAGCTTTCTTT. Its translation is CSARVGSTFEAFF.

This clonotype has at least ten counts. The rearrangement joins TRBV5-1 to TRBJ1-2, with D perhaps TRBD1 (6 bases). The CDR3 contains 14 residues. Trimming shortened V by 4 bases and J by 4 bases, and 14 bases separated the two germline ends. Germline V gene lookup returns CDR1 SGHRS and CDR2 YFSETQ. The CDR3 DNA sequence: TGCGCCAGCAGCCCCGGACAGCTTACCTATGGCTACACCTTC. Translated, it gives CASSPGQLTYGYTF.

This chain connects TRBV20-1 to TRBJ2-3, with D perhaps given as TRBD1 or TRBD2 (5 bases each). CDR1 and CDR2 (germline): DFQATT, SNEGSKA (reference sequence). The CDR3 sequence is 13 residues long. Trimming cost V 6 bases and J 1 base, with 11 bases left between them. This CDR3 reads CSATRDGTDTQYF. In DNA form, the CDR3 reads TGCAGTGCCACGAGGGACGGCACAGATACGCAGTATTTT.

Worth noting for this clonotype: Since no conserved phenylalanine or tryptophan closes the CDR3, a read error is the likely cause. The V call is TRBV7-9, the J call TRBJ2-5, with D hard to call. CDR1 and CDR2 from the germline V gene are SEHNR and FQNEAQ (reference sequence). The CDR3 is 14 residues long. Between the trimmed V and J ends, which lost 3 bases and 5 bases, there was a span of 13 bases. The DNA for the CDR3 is TGTGCCAGCAGCTTGAGGAACGCCGTGGAGACCCAGTACCTC. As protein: CASSLRNAVETQYL.

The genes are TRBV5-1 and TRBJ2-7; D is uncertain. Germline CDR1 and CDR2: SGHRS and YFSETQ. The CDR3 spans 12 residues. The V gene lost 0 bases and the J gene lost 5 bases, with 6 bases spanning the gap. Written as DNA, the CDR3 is TGCGCCAGCAGCTTGGGCAGTAACGAGCAGTACTTC. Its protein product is CASSLGSNEQYF.

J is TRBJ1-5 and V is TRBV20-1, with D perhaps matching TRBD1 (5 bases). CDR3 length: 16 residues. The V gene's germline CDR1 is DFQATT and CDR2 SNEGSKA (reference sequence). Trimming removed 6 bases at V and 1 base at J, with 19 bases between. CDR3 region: CSANTAGGESNQPQHF. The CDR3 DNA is TGCAGTGCCAATACAGCGGGGGGGGAGAGCAATCAGCCCCAGCATTTT.

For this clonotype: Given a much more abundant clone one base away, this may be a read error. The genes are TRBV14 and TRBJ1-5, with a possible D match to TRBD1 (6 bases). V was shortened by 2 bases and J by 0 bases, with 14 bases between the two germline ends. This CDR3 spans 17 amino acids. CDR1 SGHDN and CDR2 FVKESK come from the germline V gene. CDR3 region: CASSQNRVGDSNQPQHF. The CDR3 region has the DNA TGTGCCAGCAGCCAAAACAGGGTCGGGGATAGCAATCAGCCCCAGCATTTT.

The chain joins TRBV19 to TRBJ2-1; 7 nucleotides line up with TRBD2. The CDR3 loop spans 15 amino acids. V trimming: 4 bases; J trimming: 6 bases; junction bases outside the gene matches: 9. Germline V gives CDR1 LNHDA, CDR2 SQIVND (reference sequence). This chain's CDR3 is CASSTTSARSNEQFF. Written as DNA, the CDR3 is TGTGCCAGTAGTACCACTAGCGCCCGGAGCAATGAGCAGTTCTTC.

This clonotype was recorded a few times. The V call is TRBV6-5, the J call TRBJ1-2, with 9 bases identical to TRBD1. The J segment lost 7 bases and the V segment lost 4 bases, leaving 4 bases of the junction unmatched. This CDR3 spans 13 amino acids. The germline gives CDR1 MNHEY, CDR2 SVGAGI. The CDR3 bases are TGTGCCAGCAGTTCGGGACAGGGACGTGGCTACACCTTC. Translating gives CASSSGQGRGYTF.

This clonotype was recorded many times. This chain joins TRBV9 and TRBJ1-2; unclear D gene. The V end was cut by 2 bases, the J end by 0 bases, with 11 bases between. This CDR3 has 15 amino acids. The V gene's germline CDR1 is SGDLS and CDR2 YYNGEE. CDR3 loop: CASSVMPDPNYGYTF. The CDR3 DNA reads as TGTGCCAGCAGCGTCATGCCAGACCCTAACTATGGCTACACCTTC.

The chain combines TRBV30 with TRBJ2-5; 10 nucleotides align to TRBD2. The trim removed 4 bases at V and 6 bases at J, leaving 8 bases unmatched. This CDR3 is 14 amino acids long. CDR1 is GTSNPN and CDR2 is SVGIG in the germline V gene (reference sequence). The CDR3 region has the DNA TGTGCCTGGACCCCTAGCGGGGGTTTAAAGACCCAGTACTTC. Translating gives CAWTPSGGLKTQYF.

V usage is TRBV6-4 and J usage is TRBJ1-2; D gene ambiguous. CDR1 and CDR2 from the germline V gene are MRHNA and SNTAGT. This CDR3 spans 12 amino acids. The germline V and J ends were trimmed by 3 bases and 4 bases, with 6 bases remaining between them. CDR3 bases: TGTGCCAGCAGTGAGTCGAGCTATGGCTACACCTTC. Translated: CASSESSYGYTF.

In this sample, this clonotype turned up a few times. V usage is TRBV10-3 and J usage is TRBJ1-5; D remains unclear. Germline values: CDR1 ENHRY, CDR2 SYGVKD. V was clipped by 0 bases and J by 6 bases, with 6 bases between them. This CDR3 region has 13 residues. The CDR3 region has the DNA TGTGCCATCAGTGAGTCGACCGGTCAGCCCCAGCATTTT. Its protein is CAISESTGQPQHF.

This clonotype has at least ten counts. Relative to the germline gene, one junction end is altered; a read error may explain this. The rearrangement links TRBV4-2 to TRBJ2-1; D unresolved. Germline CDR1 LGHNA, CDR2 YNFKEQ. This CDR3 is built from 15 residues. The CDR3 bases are TGTGCCAGCAGACAAGATCCGAGCTCCTACAATGAGCAGTTCTTC. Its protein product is CASRQDPSSYNEQFF.

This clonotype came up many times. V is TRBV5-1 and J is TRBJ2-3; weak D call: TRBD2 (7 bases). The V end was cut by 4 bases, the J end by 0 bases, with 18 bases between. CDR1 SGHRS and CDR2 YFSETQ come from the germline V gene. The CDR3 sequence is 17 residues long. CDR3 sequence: CASSLRRGGPSTDTQYF. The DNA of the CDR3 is TGCGCCAGCAGCCTCAGAAGGGGGGGGCCAAGCACAGATACGCAGTATTTT. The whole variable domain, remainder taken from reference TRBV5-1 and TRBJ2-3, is KAGVTQTPRYLIKTRGQQVTLSCSPISGHRSVSWYQQTPGQGLQFLFEYFSETQRNKGNFPGRFSGRQFSNSRSEMNVSTLELGDSALYLCASSLRRGGPSTDTQYFGPGTRLTVL.